This T cell receptor (beta chain) was found in a study of PD-1 blockade in classical Hodgkin lymphoma. All trial patients relapsed after autologous stem cell transplantation. Generated by immunoSEQ multiplex PCR, the TCRdb table keeps only in-frame clones and is missing some. The table includes about 36,000 clones, 69% detected once. Study results and limitations: A significant rise in TCR diversity was seen by C4D1 for CD4+ cells but not for CD8+ cells. Patients newly diagnosed and complete responders had comparable baseline diversity.

Germline values: CDR1 SNHLY, CDR2 FYNNEI. Trimming took off 11 bases at V and 9 bases at J, with 17 bases between the two ends. The CDR3 spans 12 residues. Note on this clone: Antigen specificity is unknown.

The sequencing here drew on peripheral blood mononuclear cells (PBMCs), taken before the second cycle of nivolumab. This chain connects TRBV2 to TRBJ2-1, with no clear D. This clonotype originated in a human donor with classical Hodgkin lymphoma. CDR3 amino acids: CAGNIEVGEQFF. The DNA of the CDR3 is TGTGCCGGCAATATAGAAGTAGGTGAGCAGTTCTTC.